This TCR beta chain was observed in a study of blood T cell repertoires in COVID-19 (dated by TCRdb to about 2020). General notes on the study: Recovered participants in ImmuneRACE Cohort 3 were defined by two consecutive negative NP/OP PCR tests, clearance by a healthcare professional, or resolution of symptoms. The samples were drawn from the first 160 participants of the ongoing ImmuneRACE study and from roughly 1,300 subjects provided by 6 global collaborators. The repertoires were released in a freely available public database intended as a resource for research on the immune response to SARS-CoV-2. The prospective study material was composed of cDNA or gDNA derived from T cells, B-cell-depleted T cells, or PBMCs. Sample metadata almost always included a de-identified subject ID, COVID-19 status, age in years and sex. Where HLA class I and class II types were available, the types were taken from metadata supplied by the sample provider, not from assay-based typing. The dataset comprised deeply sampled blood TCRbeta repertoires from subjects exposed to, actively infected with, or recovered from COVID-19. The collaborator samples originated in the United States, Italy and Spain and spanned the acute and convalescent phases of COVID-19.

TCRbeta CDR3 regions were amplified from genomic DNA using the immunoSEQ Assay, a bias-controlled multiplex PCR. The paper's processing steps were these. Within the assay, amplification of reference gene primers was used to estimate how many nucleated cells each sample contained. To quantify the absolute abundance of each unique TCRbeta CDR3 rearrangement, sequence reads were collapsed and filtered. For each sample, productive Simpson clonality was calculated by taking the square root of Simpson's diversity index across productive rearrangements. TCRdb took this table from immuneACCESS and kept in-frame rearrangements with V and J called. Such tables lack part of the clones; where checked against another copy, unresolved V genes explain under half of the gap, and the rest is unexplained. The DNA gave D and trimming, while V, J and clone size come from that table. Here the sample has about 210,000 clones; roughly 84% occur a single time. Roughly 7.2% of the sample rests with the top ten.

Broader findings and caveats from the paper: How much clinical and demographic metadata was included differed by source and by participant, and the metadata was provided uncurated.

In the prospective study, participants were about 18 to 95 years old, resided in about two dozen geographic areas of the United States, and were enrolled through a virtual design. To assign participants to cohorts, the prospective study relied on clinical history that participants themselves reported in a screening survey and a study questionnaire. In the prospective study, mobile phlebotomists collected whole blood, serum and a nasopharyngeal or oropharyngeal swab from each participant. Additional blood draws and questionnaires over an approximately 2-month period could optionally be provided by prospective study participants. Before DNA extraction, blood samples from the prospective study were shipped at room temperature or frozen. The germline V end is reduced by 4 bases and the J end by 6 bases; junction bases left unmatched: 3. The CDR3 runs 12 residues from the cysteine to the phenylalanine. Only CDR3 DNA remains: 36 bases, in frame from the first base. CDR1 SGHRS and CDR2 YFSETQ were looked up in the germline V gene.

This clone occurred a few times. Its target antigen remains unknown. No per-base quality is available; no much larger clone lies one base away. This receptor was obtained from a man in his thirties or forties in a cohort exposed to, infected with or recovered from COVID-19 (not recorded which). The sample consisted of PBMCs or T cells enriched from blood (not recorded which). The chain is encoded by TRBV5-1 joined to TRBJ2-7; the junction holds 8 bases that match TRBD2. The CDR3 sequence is CASSRSGGEQYF. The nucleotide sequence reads TGCGCCAGCAGCCGGAGCGGGGGCGAGCAGTACTTC.